The 4 T cell receptor beta chains below come from one sample, sequenced in a study of spatial heterogeneity in lung cancer. Regarding time point: sample taken at primary tumor resection. TCRdb reprocessed the 5' RACE reads via MiXCR and lists one record per CDR3 protein. The sample includes about 24,000 distinct CDR3 sequences, 3% to 3.5% seen only once; the top ten take roughly 26%. Sequenced here: PBMCs, sampled at surgery. Receptors originate from a female donor with early-stage non-small cell lung cancer.

This clonotype appeared many times. V is TRBV2 and J is TRBJ1-5, with D tentatively TRBD1 (5 bases). CDR1 SNHLY and CDR2 FYNNEI come from the germline V gene. The CDR3 consists of 14 residues. Trimming left V 6 bases short and J 0 bases short, with 9 bases between. CDR3 DNA sequence: TGTGCCAGCAGGGCGGACATTAGCAATCAGCCCCAGCATTTT. Translating gives CASRADISNQPQHF.

The V and J genes are TRBV29-1 and TRBJ2-1, with 9 positions matching TRBD1. After removal of 0 bases from V and 3 bases from J, the junction contained 15 bases not matched to a gene. The CDR3 loop spans 19 amino acids. Germline V gene sequence: CDR1 SQVTM, CDR2 ANQGSEA. The CDR3 DNA reads as TGCAGCGTTGAAGAGGTGGACAGGGGCCAACCTTACCTCTACAATGAGCAGTTCTTC. As protein: CSVEEVDRGQPYLYNEQFF.

V is TRBV12-3 or TRBV12-4 and J is TRBJ2-1; 9 nucleotides align to TRBD2. J lost 7 bases, V lost 2 bases, and 9 bases had no gene match. CDR3 length equals 16 residues. The CDR3: CASSLSVAGVKNEQFF. In DNA form, the CDR3 reads TGTGCCAGCAGTTTATCGGTAGCGGGGGTAAAGAATGAGCAGTTCTTC.

This clonotype was found many times. The genes are TRBV20-1 and TRBJ2-7; D is uncertain. Trimming took 4 bases from V and 0 from J, leaving 13 bases between them. Germline-derived CDR1 and CDR2 are DFQATT and SNEGSKA (reference sequence). The CDR3 is made up of 14 amino acids. CDR3 DNA sequence: TGCAGTGCTACGGAGTGGCCGAGCTCCTACGAGCAGTACTTC. Protein sequence: CSATEWPSSYEQYF.